This TCR beta chain is drawn from a study of T cells after yellow fever vaccination. Study observations and caveats: Most clones from primary vaccination were detected again post-booster (about 95% CD4, about 85% CD8).

Losses at the gene ends were 3 bases for V and 8 bases for J; bases not matched to a gene: 8. The CDR3 runs to 15 residues. Germline V CDR1 and CDR2: LGHNA, YNFKEQ. TCRdb independently ran MiXCR on the 5' RACE reads; one entry per CDR3 protein. The data show about 160,000 distinct CDR3 sequences, around 7.2% seen once. In its sample, this clonotype was seen many times. Its specificity is not known. The chain couples TRBV4-2 to TRBJ2-4; the match to TRBD1 covers 9 bases. Material: CD4+ T cells sorted from PBMCs, obtained around 5 days after the first yellow fever vaccination. The source of this sequence is a man aged 18 to 35 who received the YFV17D yellow fever vaccine. CDR3 DNA: TGTGCCAGCAGCCATAGACAGGGGGTAGGAGACATTCAGTACTTC. Translation: CASSHRQGVGDIQYF.